This T cell receptor (beta chain) was retrieved from a study of blood T cell repertoires in COVID-19. Background on the study: COVID-19 samples, acute and convalescent, were from the United States, Italy and Spain. Sample material is recorded as cDNA or gDNA derived from T cells, B-cell-depleted T cells, or PBMCs.

Authors' data handling: It was from reference gene primer amplification that nucleated cell counts were estimated. The table came from immunoSEQ multiplex PCR; TCRdb's copy has only in-frame clones and leaves some out. V and J calls and clone size are copied from that table; D and trimming were computed from the DNA. The sample gives tens of thousands of clones, around 68% of which show up once; approximately 9% is in the top ten. The CDR3 is made up of 12 amino acids. Germline V gene data show CDR1 as MDHEN and CDR2 as SYDVKM. Trimming pared 3 bases from V and 5 bases from J, leaving 7 bases between.

The chain uses TRBV28 and TRBJ1-2; no clear D. This receptor was identified in a woman in her sixties or seventies with acute or convalescent COVID-19. Sequencing was done on a sample of peripheral blood. CDR3 in amino acids: CASSLQAYGYTF. Here the CDR3 DNA reads TGTGCCAGCAGTTTGCAGGCTTATGGCTACACCTTC.